Listed here are 7 T cell receptor beta chains from one sample, sequenced in a study of CD8+CD57+ T cells in acquired aplastic anemia. CDR3 and TCR beta VDJ profiling relied on a genomic DNA template. A single record per CDR3 protein comes from TCRdb applying MiXCR to the reads. In the table there are 400,000 to 450,000 distinct CDR3 sequences, 65% to 80% of which are singletons. Sequenced: sorted CD4+, CD8+, or CD8+CD57+ T cells (not recorded which) from PBMCs. All receptors derive from a human donor in good health, serving as a control.

V usage is TRBV11-1 and J usage is TRBJ1-3; D not certain. CDR1 is SGHAT and CDR2 is FQDESV in the germline V gene (reference sequence). Trimming removed 7 bases at V and 0 bases at J, with 4 bases between. This CDR3 region has 12 residues. The CDR3 sequence is CASKSSGNTIYF. DNA of the CDR3: TGTGCCAGCAAATCCTCTGGAAACACCATATATTTT. The variable domain in full, completed from reference TRBV11-1 and TRBJ1-3, reads EAEVAQSPRYKITEKSQAVAFWCDPISGHATLYWYRQILGQGPELLVQFQDESVVDDSQLPKDRFSAERLKGVDSTLKIQPAELGDSAMYLCASKSSGNTIYFGEGSWLTVV.

The chain combines TRBV6-2 or TRBV6-3 with TRBJ2-7, with 10 positions matching TRBD1. The trim removed 6 bases at V and 5 bases at J, leaving 4 bases unmatched. The germline CDR1 and CDR2 sequences are MNHEY and SVGEGT. The length of the CDR3 is 13 residues. CDR3 bases: TGTGCCAGCAGCGACAGGGGGCGACACGAGCAGTACTTC. Amino acids: CASSDRGRHEQYF.

With regard to this clonotype: Because the CDR3 is missing its conserved closing phenylalanine or tryptophan, this is likely a read error. This rearrangement joins TRBV2 to TRBJ2-7; the match to TRBD1 covers 9 bases. After removal of 10 bases from V and 10 bases from J, the junction contained 17 bases not matched to a gene. This CDR3 has 14 residues. Germline V gene sequence: CDR1 SNHLY, CDR2 FYNNEI. CDR3 coding DNA: TGTGCCACCAGCAGAGAGGACAGGGGAAACGCACAGTACCTC. This encodes CATSREDRGNAQYL.

V and J are TRBV19 and TRBJ1-1; 7 bases line up with TRBD1. CDR1 is LNHDA and CDR2 is SQIVND in the germline V gene (reference sequence). The J segment lost 4 bases and the V segment lost 5 bases, leaving 10 bases of the junction unmatched. The CDR3 sequence is 15 residues long. CDR3 residues: CASSDSGGGGTEAFF. CDR3 nucleotide sequence: TGTGCCAGTAGTGACTCAGGGGGTGGAGGCACTGAAGCTTTCTTT. The complete variable domain, with remaining parts taken from reference TRBV19 and TRBJ1-1, reads DGGITQSPKYLFRKEGQNVTLSCEQNLNHDAMYWYRQDPGQGLRLIYYSQIVNDFQKGDIAEGYSVSREKKESFPLTVTSAQKNPTAFYLCASSDSGGGGTEAFFGQGTRLTVV.

This clonotype was detected only once. This chain links TRBV7-2 with TRBJ1-6; no clear D gene. V gave up 7 bases and J gave up 11 bases, with 15 bases separating them. The CDR3 has 13 residues. Germline V CDR1 and CDR2: SGHTA, FQGNSA. CDR3 sequence (DNA): TGTGCCAGCACCTCGGGCACGAGTGCACCCCTCCACTTT. Protein product: CASTSGTSAPLHF.

The chain uses TRBV7-2 and TRBJ1-1, with D hard to call. The CDR3 contains 13 residues. The V gene's germline CDR1 is SGHTA and CDR2 FQGNSA. V lost 4 bases and J 4 bases, leaving 10 bases between the germline ends. The CDR3 reads CASSSDAGTEAFF. The CDR3 DNA follows: TGTGCCAGCAGCTCCGACGCGGGCACTGAAGCTTTCTTT.

A note on this clonotype: The conserved final phenylalanine or tryptophan is absent from the CDR3, which likely points to a read error. The limits of the CDR3 on the DNA are not certain, so only TCRdb's listed CDR3 is given. The chain recombines TRBV7-2 with TRBJ1-1; the table's D call TRBD1 went unverified against the DNA. Per the germline V gene, CDR1 is SGHTA and CDR2 is FQGNSA. The CDR3 spans 13 amino acids, including both terminal residues. The CDR3 spells CASSFRGALGQPQ.